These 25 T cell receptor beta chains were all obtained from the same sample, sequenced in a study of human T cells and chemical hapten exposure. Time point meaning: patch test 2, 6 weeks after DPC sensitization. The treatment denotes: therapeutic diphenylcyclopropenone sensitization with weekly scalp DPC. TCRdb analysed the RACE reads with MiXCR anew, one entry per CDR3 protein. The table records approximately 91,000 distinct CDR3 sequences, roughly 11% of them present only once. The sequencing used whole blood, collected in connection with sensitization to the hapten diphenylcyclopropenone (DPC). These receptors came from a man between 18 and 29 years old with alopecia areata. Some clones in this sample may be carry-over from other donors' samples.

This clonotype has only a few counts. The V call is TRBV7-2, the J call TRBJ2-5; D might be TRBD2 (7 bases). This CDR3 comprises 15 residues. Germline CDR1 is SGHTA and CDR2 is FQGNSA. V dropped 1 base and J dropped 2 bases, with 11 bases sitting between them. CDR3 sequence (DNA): TGTGCCAGCAGCTTAGTCGGGGGGCGGCAAGAGACCCAGTACTTC. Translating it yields CASSLVGGRQETQYF.

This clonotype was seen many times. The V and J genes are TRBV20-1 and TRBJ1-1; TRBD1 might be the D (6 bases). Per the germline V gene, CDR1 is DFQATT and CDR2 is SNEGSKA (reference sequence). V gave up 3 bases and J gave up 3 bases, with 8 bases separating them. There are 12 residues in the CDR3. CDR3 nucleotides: TGCAGTGCTAGGAGGGGGGACACTGAAGCTTTCTTT. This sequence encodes CSARRGDTEAFF.

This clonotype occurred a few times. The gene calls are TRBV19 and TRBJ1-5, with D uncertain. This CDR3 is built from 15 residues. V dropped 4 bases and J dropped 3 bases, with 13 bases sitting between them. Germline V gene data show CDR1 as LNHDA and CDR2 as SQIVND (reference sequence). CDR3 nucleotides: TGTGCCAGTAGTACCTATCGCAGTTCCAATCAGCCCCAGCATTTT. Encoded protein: CASSTYRSSNQPQHF.

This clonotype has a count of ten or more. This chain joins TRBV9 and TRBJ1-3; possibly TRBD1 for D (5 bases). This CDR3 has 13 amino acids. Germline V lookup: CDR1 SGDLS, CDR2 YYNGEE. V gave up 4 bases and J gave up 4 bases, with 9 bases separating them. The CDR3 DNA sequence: TGTGCCAGCAGCCAAAGGACAGGAAACACCATATATTTT. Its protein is CASSQRTGNTIYF.

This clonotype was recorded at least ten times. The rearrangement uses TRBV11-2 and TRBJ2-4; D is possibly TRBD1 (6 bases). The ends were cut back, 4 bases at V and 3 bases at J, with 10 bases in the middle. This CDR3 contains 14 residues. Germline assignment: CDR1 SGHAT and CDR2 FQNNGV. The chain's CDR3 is CASSWGQGKNIQYF. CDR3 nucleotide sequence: TGTGCCAGCAGCTGGGGACAAGGCAAAAACATTCAGTACTTC.

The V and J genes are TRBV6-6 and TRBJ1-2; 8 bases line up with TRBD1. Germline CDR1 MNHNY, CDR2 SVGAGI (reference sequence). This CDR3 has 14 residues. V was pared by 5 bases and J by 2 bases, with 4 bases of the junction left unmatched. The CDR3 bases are TGTGCCAGCAGTCGAAACAGGGGGAACTATGGCTACACCTTC. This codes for CASSRNRGNYGYTF.

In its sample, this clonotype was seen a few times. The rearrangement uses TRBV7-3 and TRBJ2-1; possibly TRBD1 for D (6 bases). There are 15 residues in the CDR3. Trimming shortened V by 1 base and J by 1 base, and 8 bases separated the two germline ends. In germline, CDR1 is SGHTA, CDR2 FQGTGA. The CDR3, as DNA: TGTGCCAGCAGCTTAAGCCAGGGGTCCTACAATGAGCAGTTCTTC. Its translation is CASSLSQGSYNEQFF.

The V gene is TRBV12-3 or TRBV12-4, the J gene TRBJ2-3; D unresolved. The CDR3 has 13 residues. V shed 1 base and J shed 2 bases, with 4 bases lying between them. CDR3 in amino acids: CASSLGLTDTQYF. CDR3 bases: TGTGCCAGCAGTTTAGGCCTCACAGATACGCAGTATTTT.

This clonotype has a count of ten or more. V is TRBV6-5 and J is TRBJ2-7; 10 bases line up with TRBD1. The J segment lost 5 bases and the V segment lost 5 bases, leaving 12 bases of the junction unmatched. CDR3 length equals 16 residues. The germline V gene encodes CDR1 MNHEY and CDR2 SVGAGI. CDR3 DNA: TGTGCCAGCAGTCTAGACTTGGGACAGGGGTTGAACGAGCAGTACTTC. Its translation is CASSLDLGQGLNEQYF.

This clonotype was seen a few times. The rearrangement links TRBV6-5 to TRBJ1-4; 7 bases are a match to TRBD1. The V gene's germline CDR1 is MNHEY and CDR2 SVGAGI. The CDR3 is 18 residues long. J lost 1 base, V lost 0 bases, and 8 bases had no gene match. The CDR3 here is CASSYSGTDTGTNEKLFF. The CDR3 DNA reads TGTGCCAGCAGTTACTCCGGGACAGATACAGGAACTAATGAAAAACTGTTTTTT.

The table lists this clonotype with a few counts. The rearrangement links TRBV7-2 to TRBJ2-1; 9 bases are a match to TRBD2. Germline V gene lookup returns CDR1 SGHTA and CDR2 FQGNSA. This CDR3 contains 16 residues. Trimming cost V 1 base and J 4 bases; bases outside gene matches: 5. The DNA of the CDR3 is TGTGCCAGCAGCTTAGTATCAACTAGCGGGTACAATGAGCAGTTCTTC. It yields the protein CASSLVSTSGYNEQFF.

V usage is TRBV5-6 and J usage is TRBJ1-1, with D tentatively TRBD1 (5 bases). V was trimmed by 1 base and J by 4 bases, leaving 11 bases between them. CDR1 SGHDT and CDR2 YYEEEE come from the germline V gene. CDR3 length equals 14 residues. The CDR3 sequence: CASSLRGETTEAFF. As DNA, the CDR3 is TGTGCCAGCAGCTTGCGGGGGGAGACCACTGAAGCTTTCTTT.

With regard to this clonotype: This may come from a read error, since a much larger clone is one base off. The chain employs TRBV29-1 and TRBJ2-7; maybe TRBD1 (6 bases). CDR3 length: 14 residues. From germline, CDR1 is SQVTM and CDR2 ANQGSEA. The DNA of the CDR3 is TGCTGCGTTCTGGGGGACACCTCCTCCTACGAGCAGTACTTC. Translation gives CCVLGDTSSYEQYF.

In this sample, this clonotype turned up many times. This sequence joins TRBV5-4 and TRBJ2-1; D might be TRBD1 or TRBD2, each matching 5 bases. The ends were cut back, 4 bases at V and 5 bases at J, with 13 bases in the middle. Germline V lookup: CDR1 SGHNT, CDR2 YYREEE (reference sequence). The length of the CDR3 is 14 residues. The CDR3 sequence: CASSGRDDDNEQFF. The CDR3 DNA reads TGTGCCAGCAGCGGACGGGACGACGACAATGAGCAGTTCTTC. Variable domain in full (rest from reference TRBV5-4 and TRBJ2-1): ETGVTQSPTHLIKTRGQQVTLRCSSQSGHNTVSWYQQALGQGPQFIFQYYREEENGRGNFPPRFSGLQFPNYSSELNVNALELDDSALYLCASSGRDDDNEQFFGPGTRLTVL.

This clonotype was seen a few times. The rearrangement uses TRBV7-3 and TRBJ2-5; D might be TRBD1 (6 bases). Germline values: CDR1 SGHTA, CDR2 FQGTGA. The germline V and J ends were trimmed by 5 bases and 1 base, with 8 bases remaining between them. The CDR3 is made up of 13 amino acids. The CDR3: CASSPDSQETQYF. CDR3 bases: TGTGCCAGCAGCCCGGACAGCCAAGAGACCCAGTACTTC.

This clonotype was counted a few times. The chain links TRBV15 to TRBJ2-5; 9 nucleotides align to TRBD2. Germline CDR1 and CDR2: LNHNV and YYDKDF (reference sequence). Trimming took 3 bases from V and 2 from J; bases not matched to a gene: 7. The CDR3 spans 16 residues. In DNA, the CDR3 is TGTGCCACCAGCAGGGGGCCAGCGGGGGGTCAAGAGACCCAGTACTTC. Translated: CATSRGPAGGQETQYF.

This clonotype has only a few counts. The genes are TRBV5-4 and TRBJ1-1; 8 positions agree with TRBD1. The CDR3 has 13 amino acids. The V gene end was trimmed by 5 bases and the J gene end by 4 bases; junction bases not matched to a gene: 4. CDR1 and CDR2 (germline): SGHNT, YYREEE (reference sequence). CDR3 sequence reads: CASSFDRGTEAFF. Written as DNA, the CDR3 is TGTGCCAGCAGTTTTGACAGGGGCACTGAAGCTTTCTTT.

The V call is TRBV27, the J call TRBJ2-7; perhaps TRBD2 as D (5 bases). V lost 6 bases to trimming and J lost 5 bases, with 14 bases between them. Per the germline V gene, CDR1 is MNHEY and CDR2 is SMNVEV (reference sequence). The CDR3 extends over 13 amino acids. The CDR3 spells CASSPVFGDEQYF. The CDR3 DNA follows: TGTGCCAGCAGCCCCGTGTTCGGGGACGAGCAGTACTTC.

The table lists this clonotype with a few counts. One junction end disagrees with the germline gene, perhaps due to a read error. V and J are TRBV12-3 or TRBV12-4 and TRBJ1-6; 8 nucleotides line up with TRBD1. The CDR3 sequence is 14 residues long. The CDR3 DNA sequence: TGTGCCAGCAGTTTAGGGACAGGGACTTCATCCCTCCACTTT. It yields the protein CASSLGTGTSSLHF.

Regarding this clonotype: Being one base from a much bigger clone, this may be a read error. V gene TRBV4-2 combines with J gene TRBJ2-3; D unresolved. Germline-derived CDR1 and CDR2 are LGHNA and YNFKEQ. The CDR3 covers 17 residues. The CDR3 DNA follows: TGTGCCTGCAGCCAAGGACGATCGGGCCCCCCGGGAGATACGCAGTATTTT. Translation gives CACSQGRSGPPGDTQYF.

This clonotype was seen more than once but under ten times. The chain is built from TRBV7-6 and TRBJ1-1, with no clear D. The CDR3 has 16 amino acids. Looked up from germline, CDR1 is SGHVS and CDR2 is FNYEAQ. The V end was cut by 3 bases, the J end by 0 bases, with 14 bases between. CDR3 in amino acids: CASSFLTDYLNTEAFF. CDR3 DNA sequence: TGTGCCAGCAGCTTCTTGACCGACTATTTGAACACTGAAGCTTTCTTT.

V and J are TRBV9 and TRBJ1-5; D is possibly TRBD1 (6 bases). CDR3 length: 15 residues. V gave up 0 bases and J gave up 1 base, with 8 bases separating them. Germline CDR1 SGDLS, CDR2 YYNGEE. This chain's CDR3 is CASSVEGESNQPQHF. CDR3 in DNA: TGTGCCAGCAGCGTAGAGGGGGAAAGCAATCAGCCCCAGCATTTT.

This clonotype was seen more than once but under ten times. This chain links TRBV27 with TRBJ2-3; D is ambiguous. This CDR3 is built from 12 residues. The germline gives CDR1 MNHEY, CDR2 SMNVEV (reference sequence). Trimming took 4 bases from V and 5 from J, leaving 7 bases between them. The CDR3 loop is CASSSFRDTQYF. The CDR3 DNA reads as TGTGCCAGCAGTTCCTTTAGAGATACGCAGTATTTT.

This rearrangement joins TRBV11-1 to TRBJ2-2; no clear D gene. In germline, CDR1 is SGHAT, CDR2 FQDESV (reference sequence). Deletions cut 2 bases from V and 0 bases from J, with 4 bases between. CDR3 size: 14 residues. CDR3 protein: CASSLLANTGELFF. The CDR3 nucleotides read TGTGCCAGCAGCTTACTAGCGAACACCGGGGAGCTGTTTTTT.

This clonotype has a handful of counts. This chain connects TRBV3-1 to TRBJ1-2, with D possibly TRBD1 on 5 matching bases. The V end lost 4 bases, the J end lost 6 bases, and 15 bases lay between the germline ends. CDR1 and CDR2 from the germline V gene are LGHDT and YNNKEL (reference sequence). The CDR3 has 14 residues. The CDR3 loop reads CASSRFRDSDGYTF. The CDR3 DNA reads TGTGCCAGCAGCCGTTTCCGGGACTCTGATGGCTACACCTTC.